A selection of T cell receptor beta chains follows, all from one sample in a study of T-cell memory formation after mild COVID-19. TCRdb called the 5' RACE reads again in MiXCR, with one record for every CDR3 protein. The sample holds hundreds of thousands of distinct CDR3 sequences, roughly 25% seen once. What was sequenced was PBMCs or a T cell subset sorted from them (not recorded which). The receptors were gathered from an adult woman who had mild COVID-19 (a few samples of this study predate the infection). Cell type and time point are not known. The CDR3 runs from the conserved cysteine through the conserved F or W. D genes are given only for firm matches. The size field is filled for only some rows; it gives once, few, many or a size class.

TRBD2 | - | TRBJ2-7 | TRBV20-1 | CSAMNPGLLSYEQYF | TGCAGTGCTATGAACCCGGGACTACTCTCCTACGAGCAGTACTTC
TRBD2 | - | TRBJ2-1 | TRBV9 | CASSVGLAGYNEQFF | TGTGCCAGCAGCGTAGGGCTAGCGGGGTACAATGAGCAGTTCTTC
- | - | TRBJ1-2 | TRBV3-1 | CASSQEVGYGYTF | TGTGCCAGCAGCCAAGAAGTGGGCTATGGCTACACCTTC
- | - | TRBJ2-7 | TRBV7-9 | CASTMGPRARYEQYF | TGTGCCAGCACCATGGGTCCTCGTGCCCGATACGAGCAGTACTTC
TRBD2 | few | TRBJ2-7 | TRBV7-2 | CASSLASGDGAISEQYF | TGTGCCAGCAGCTTGGCTAGCGGGGATGGGGCTATCAGCGAGCAGTACTTC
- | - | TRBJ1-1 | TRBV2 | CASSVWGRDTEAFF | TGTGCCAGCAGTGTATGGGGGAGGGACACTGAAGCTTTCTTT
- | - | TRBJ1-1 | TRBV3-1 | CASSLKGAGMNTEAFF | TGTGCCAGCAGCTTGAAAGGGGCCGGGATGAACACTGAAGCTTTCTTT
- | few | TRBJ2-1 | TRBV11-2 | CASSPRTRSDEQFF | TGTGCCAGCAGCCCGCGGACTCGGAGCGATGAGCAGTTCTTC
TRBD2 | - | TRBJ2-7 | TRBV5-1 | CASSPNGLAGDEQYF | TGCGCCAGCAGCCCTAACGGACTAGCGGGAGACGAGCAGTACTTC
TRBD1 | few | TRBJ2-1 | TRBV19 | CASSPRDSTYNEQFF | TGTGCCAGTAGTCCACGGGACAGTACGTACAATGAGCAGTTCTTC
- | - | TRBJ2-3 | TRBV7-7 | CASSHGGVGGTQYF | TGTGCTAGCAGCCACGGCGGGGTCGGGGGTACGCAGTATTTT
- | - | TRBJ2-2 | TRBV7-9 | CASSSSSGELFF | TGTGCCAGCAGCTCCTCCTCCGGGGAGCTGTTTTTT
TRBD2 | - | TRBJ2-1 | TRBV12-3/TRBV12-4 | CASSTPTSGRLNEQFF | TGTGCCAGCAGTACCCCGACTAGCGGGAGACTCAATGAGCAGTTCTTC
- | - | TRBJ1-5 | TRBV15 | CATSRDLGAGDNQPQHF | TGTGCCACCAGCAGAGATCTCGGGGCAGGGGACAATCAGCCCCAGCATTTT
- | - | TRBJ2-6 | TRBV6-2/TRBV6-3 | CASSYRAGSGANVLTF | TGTGCCAGCAGTTATCGGGCAGGGTCCGGGGCCAACGTCCTGACTTTC
- | - | TRBJ2-7 | TRBV18 | CASSPRLYEQYF | TGTGCCAGCTCACCACGACTCTACGAGCAGTACTTC
- | few | TRBJ2-7 | TRBV30 | CAWSRGISYEQYF | TGTGCCTGGAGCAGGGGTATCTCCTACGAGCAGTACTTC
- | few | TRBJ1-1 | TRBV7-6 | CASSLRVAGTEAFF | TGTGCCAGCAGCTTAAGGGTGGCGGGCACTGAAGCTTTCTTT
- | many | TRBJ2-7 | TRBV7-2 | CASSSYYEQYF | TGTGCCAGCAGCTCCTACTACGAGCAGTACTTC
- | - | TRBJ2-7 | TRBV9 | CASSVSWSTGYEQYF | TGTGCCAGCAGCGTAAGTTGGAGTACGGGCTACGAGCAGTACTTC
TRBD1 | few | TRBJ1-2 | TRBV18 | CASSATGNNYGYTF | TGTGCCAGCTCTGCGACAGGGAATAACTATGGCTACACCTTC
TRBD2 | few | TRBJ2-3 | TRBV11-2 | CASGLAGGKRDTQYF | TGTGCCAGCGGTTTAGCGGGAGGAAAGAGGGATACGCAGTATTTT
- | few | TRBJ2-5 | TRBV7-2 | CASGARGYQETQYF | TGTGCCAGCGGAGCCCGGGGGTACCAAGAGACCCAGTACTTC
TRBD2 | - | TRBJ2-7 | TRBV5-6 | CASSLLAGGERVVAYEQYF | TGTGCCAGCAGCTTGCTAGCGGGAGGCGAGCGGGTGGTCGCCTACGAGCAGTACTTC
TRBD2 | few | TRBJ2-1 | TRBV12-3/TRBV12-4 | CASSLYRGRGNEQFF | TGTGCCAGCAGTTTATATCGCGGGAGGGGAAATGAGCAGTTCTTC
- | few | TRBJ1-6 | TRBV18 | CASSPGVRDNSPLHF | TGTGCCAGCTCGCCAGGGGTCCGGGATAATTCACCCCTCCACTTT
TRBD2 | - | TRBJ2-7 | TRBV6-1 | CASSETSVAGWREQYF | TGTGCCAGCAGTGAAACGAGTGTAGCGGGCTGGCGGGAGCAGTACTTC